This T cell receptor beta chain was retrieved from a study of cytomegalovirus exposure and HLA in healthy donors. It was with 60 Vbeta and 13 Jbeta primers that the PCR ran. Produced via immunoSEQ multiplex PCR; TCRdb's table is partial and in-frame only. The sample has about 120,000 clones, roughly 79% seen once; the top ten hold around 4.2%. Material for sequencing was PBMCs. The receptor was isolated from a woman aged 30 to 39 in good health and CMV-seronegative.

CDR3 DNA: TGTGCCAGCAGTTACTCACTAGTGAGGGATGAGCAGTTCTTC. Translating gives CASSYSLVRDEQFF. The chain recombines TRBV6-6 with TRBJ2-1; D might be TRBD2 (5 bases). Trimming took off 0 bases at V and 8 bases at J, with 11 bases between the two ends. This CDR3 region has 14 residues. Germline assignment: CDR1 MNHNY and CDR2 SVGAGI (reference sequence).